The next 18 T cell receptor beta chains were all read from a single sample in a study of beta chain features in type 1 diabetes. Since all of the isolated RNA was reverse transcribed, expressed TCRB transcripts were what got sequenced. Measured with immunoSEQ multiplex PCR; TCRdb has only the in-frame clones, and not every one. The sample lists roughly 610,000 clones, 15% to 17% occurring once. The specimen sequenced was naive CD4+ T cells from blood. These receptors all come from a young man in good health.

The sample holds a few counts of this clone. The chain recombines TRBV4-3 with TRBJ2-2; a possible D gene is TRBD2 (6 bases). The CDR3 spans 16 residues. Germline CDR1 LGHNA, CDR2 YSLEER. V was clipped by 4 bases and J by 2 bases, with 14 bases between them. For the CDR3, the DNA is TGCGCCAGCAGCCTTCGGGGGAGCATTAACACCGGGGAGCTGTTTTTT. Amino acids: CASSLRGSINTGELFF.

CDR3 sequence reads: CASSYRDRVAETQYF. In nucleotides, the CDR3 is TGTGCCAGCAGTTACCGGGACAGGGTAGCAGAGACCCAGTACTTC. The chain uses TRBV6-5 and TRBJ2-5, with 9 nucleotides matching TRBD1. In germline, CDR1 is MNHEY, CDR2 SVGAGI. The CDR3 consists of 15 residues. Unmatched junction bases numbered 5, after V lost 2 bases and J lost 4 bases.

This clone was seen a handful of times. J is TRBJ2-1 and V is TRBV5-8; maybe TRBD1 (6 bases). Germline values: CDR1 SGHTS, CDR2 YDEGEE. V shed 6 bases and J shed 0 bases, with 19 bases lying between them. There are 17 residues in the CDR3. CDR3 loop: CASISGAKLTSYNEQFF. For the CDR3, the DNA is TGTGCCAGCATCTCAGGGGCAAAACTCACCTCCTACAATGAGCAGTTCTTC. Supplemented by reference TRBV5-8 and TRBJ2-1, the full variable domain reads EAGVTQSPTHLIKTRGQQATLRCSPISGHTSVYWYQQALGLGLQFLLWYDEGEERNRGNFPPRFSGRQFPNYSSELNVNALELEDSALYLCASISGAKLTSYNEQFFGPGTRLTVL.

V usage is TRBV18 and J usage is TRBJ1-2; D is unclear. V was pared by 0 bases and J by 5 bases, with 10 bases between. The CDR3 is 14 amino acids. Germline V gene lookup returns CDR1 KGHSH and CDR2 LQKENI. DNA of the CDR3: TGTGCCAGCTCACCACCGGCCAAACTGTATGGCTACACCTTC. It codes for CASSPPAKLYGYTF. Full variable domain (remainder filled in from reference TRBV18 and TRBJ1-2): NAGVMQNPRHLVRRRGQEARLRCSPMKGHSHVYWYRQLPEEGLKFMVYLQKENIIDESGMPKERFSAEFPKEGPSILRIQQVVRGDSAAYFCASSPPAKLYGYTFGSGTRLTVV.

The chain couples TRBV10-3 to TRBJ2-2, with 7 bases fitting TRBD1. Germline V CDR1 and CDR2: ENHRY, SYGVKD. V gave up 8 bases and J gave up 4 bases; unmatched junction bases: 10. The CDR3 length is 15 residues. The CDR3 loop is CAIPHRGRFTGELFF. CDR3 in DNA: TGTGCCATCCCACACAGGGGCCGATTCACCGGGGAGCTGTTTTTT.

The chain combines TRBV6-1 with TRBJ1-4; TRBD1 is a possible D gene (5 bases). V was shortened by 4 bases and J by 0 bases, with 12 bases between the two germline ends. The germline gives CDR1 MNHNS, CDR2 SASEGT. CDR3 length equals 16 residues. The CDR3 DNA is TGTGCCAGCAGTGCTCCGGGGGGTCCAACTAATGAAAAACTGTTTTTT. Its protein product is CASSAPGGPTNEKLFF.

In its sample, this clone was seen a few times. The gene calls are TRBV7-2 and TRBJ2-3; D remains ambiguous. This CDR3 spans 13 amino acids. The V end lost 7 bases, the J end lost 0 bases, and 8 bases lay between the germline ends. Germline assignment: CDR1 SGHTA and CDR2 FQGNSA. The CDR3 protein is CASTIFSTDTQYF. In DNA form, the CDR3 reads TGTGCCAGCACCATCTTTAGCACAGATACGCAGTATTTT.

The chain employs TRBV5-1 and TRBJ1-1; no firm D call. The germline V gene has CDR1 SGHRS and CDR2 YFSETQ. The germline V and J ends were trimmed by 0 bases and 7 bases, with 4 bases remaining between them. CDR3 length: 11 residues. This chain's CDR3 is CASSLDSEAFF. The CDR3 nucleotides read TGCGCCAGCAGCTTGGACAGTGAAGCTTTCTTT. Full variable domain (rest looked up from reference TRBV5-1 and TRBJ1-1): KAGVTQTPRYLIKTRGQQVTLSCSPISGHRSVSWYQQTPGQGLQFLFEYFSETQRNKGNFPGRFSGRQFSNSRSEMNVSTLELGDSALYLCASSLDSEAFFGQGTRLTVV.

The chain uses TRBV5-4 and TRBJ1-1, with a tentative D call TRBD1 (5 bases). Germline lookup yields CDR1 SGHNT and CDR2 YYREEE (reference sequence). The V end was cut by 2 bases, the J end by 2 bases, with 13 bases between. This CDR3 is 15 amino acids long. The CDR3 reads CASSFVAGVNTEAFF. For the CDR3, the DNA is TGTGCCAGCAGCTTTGTTGCGGGGGTCAACACTGAAGCTTTCTTT. Combining the CDR3 with reference TRBV5-4 and TRBJ1-1 gives the whole variable domain ETGVTQSPTHLIKTRGQQVTLRCSSQSGHNTVSWYQQALGQGPQFIFQYYREEENGRGNFPPRFSGLQFPNYSSELNVNALELDDSALYLCASSFVAGVNTEAFFGQGTRLTVV.

This clone was seen a handful of times. CDR3 protein: CASSLADMVRYGYTF. The CDR3 region has the DNA TGTGCCAGCAGCTTAGCGGACATGGTCCGATATGGCTACACCTTC. The J gene is TRBJ1-2, the V gene TRBV7-2, with TRBD1 as a possible D gene (5 bases). The length of the CDR3 is 15 residues. V was clipped by 0 bases and J by 5 bases, with 13 bases between them. The germline V gene has CDR1 SGHTA and CDR2 FQGNSA.

The chain couples TRBV5-4 to TRBJ2-7; no firm D call. Germline values: CDR1 SGHNT, CDR2 YYREEE (reference sequence). V lost 4 bases and J lost 2, with 13 bases in between. The CDR3 contains 14 residues. The CDR3 region is CASSTSTDTYEQYF. As DNA, the CDR3 is TGTGCCAGCAGCACCTCGACGGATACCTACGAGCAGTACTTC.

The CDR3 is CASSLNVGVSYGYTF. Written as DNA, the CDR3 is TGCGCCAGCAGCTTGAACGTTGGGGTATCATATGGCTACACCTTC. The gene calls are TRBV5-1 and TRBJ1-2, with D hard to call. This CDR3 is built from 15 residues. Trimming removed 1 base from V and 5 bases from J, with 15 bases in between. Germline lookup yields CDR1 SGHRS and CDR2 YFSETQ.

This clone was counted only a few times. The chain is built from TRBV27 and TRBJ2-4; tentatively, D is TRBD1 (5 bases). CDR3 length: 15 residues. V was pared by 8 bases and J by 0 bases, with 14 bases between. Per germline, CDR1 MNHEY and CDR2 SMNVEV (reference sequence). CDR3 region: CASPDSLLAKNIQYF. CDR3 sequence (DNA): TGTGCCAGCCCCGACAGTCTTCTAGCCAAAAACATTCAGTACTTC.

A note on this clone: Other DNA sequences in this sample translate to the same CDR3. The rearrangement links TRBV7-2 to TRBJ2-7; TRBD1 agrees at 8 bases. The CDR3 is 15 amino acids. The germline V gene encodes CDR1 SGHTA and CDR2 FQGNSA. The V and J ends lost 0 bases and 3 bases, in that order; junction bases with no gene match: 4. The DNA of the CDR3 is TGTGCCAGCAGCTTAGCCGGGACAGGTCTCTACGAGCAGTACTTC. Protein product: CASSLAGTGLYEQYF.

This clone was recorded a few times. This chain's CDR3 is CASGTGPLPEQYF. DNA of the CDR3: TGTGCCAGCGGGACAGGGCCCCTCCCGGAGCAGTACTTC. V usage is TRBV28 and J usage is TRBJ2-7, with TRBD1 identical over 9 bases. The CDR3 runs to 13 residues. V dropped 8 bases and J dropped 7; count of bases not matched to a gene: 9. Per germline, CDR1 MDHEN and CDR2 SYDVKM.

This clone was picked up a small number of times. The CDR3 DNA follows: TGTGCCAGCAGTTTATCGTTAGGGGTTGGTACGCAGTATTTT. Its protein is CASSLSLGVGTQYF. The rearrangement uses TRBV27 and TRBJ2-3; possibly TRBD1 for D (5 bases). CDR3 length equals 14 residues. Germline V lookup: CDR1 MNHEY, CDR2 SMNVEV (reference sequence). With 0 bases removed from V and 8 bases from J, the gap between germline ends came to 12 bases.

The V gene is TRBV25-1, the J gene TRBJ1-2; D uncertain. V was trimmed by 2 bases and J by 3 bases, leaving 10 bases between them. Germline values: CDR1 MGHDK, CDR2 SYGVNS. The CDR3 has 14 residues. This CDR3 is CASSERGIDYGYTF. In DNA form, the CDR3 reads TGTGCCAGCAGTGAACGAGGGATCGACTATGGCTACACCTTC.

The V and J genes are TRBV5-1 and TRBJ2-6; D perhaps matches TRBD1 (6 bases). The CDR3 covers 18 residues. Deletions cut 2 bases from V and 0 bases from J, with 15 bases between. Germline CDR1 and CDR2: SGHRS and YFSETQ. CDR3 nucleotide sequence: TGCGCCAGCAGCTTAAGGACAGCCCCGAGCTCTGGGGCCAACGTCCTGACTTTC. Translation gives CASSLRTAPSSGANVLTF.